These 6 T cell receptor beta chains came from one sample sequenced in a study of OX40 agonist ivuxolimab in advanced cancers. Profiling relied on immunoSEQ multiplex PCR, and the TCRdb table lists in-frame clones only, not all of them. Of roughly 71,000 clones listed, 90% to 95% are singletons. Specimen: CD4+ or CD8+ T cells sorted from blood, collected in a trial of the OX40 agonist ivuxolimab. The receptors derive from an adult with an advanced solid tumor such as melanoma, head and neck, liver or kidney cancer.

The chain combines TRBV28 with TRBJ2-7; D unclear. The V end was cut by 3 bases, the J end by 4 bases, with 10 bases between. In germline, CDR1 is MDHEN, CDR2 SYDVKM. The CDR3 is made up of 13 amino acids. The CDR3 nucleotides read TGTGCCAGCAGTTTCCCCGAACCTTACGAGCAGTACTTC. Its translation: CASSFPEPYEQYF.

V usage is TRBV10-1 and J usage is TRBJ2-7, with 7 bases lining up with TRBD2. There are 18 residues in the CDR3. Germline values: CDR1 WNHNN, CDR2 SYGVQD (reference sequence). After removal of 6 bases from V and 3 bases from J, the junction contained 20 bases not matched to a gene. CDR3 amino acids: CASRHRRLAAKVVYEQYF. CDR3 sequence (DNA): TGCGCCAGCAGACACCGAAGACTAGCAGCAAAGGTAGTCTACGAGCAGTACTTC.

CDR3: CASSDSYNEQFF. DNA of the CDR3: TGTGCCAGCAGTGACTCGTATAATGAGCAGTTCTTC. This chain joins TRBV6-4 and TRBJ2-1; no clear D gene. The CDR3 runs 12 residues. CDR1 and CDR2 from the germline V gene are MRHNA and SNTAGT. V dropped 0 bases and J dropped 7 bases, with 4 bases sitting between them.

The chain links TRBV5-5 to TRBJ2-7, with a possible D match to TRBD1 (7 bases). Trimming removed 7 bases from V and 2 bases from J, with 10 bases in between. The germline CDR1 and CDR2 sequences are SGHKS and YYEKEE (reference sequence). The CDR3 runs to 12 residues. Here the CDR3 DNA reads TGTGCCAGCGGAGGGACAGCCTACGAGCAGTACTTC. Translation: CASGGTAYEQYF.

The chain has TRBV15 and TRBJ1-3, with D unclear. V gave up 3 bases and J gave up 0 bases, with 6 bases separating them. The CDR3 loop spans 14 amino acids. CDR1 and CDR2 from the germline V gene are LNHNV and YYDKDF (reference sequence). The CDR3: CATSSGHSGNTIYF. The CDR3 DNA sequence: TGTGCCACCAGCAGCGGCCACTCTGGAAACACCATATATTTT.

The chain links TRBV4-3 to TRBJ2-7, with D possibly being TRBD2 (5 bases). This CDR3 spans 14 amino acids. The germline V gene has CDR1 LGHNA and CDR2 YSLEER. Trimming took 0 bases from V and 4 from J, leaving 10 bases between them. CDR3 nucleotide sequence: TGCGCCAGCAGCCAAGAACTAGTAAGTTACGAGCAGTACTTC. Its translation is CASSQELVSYEQYF.